Listed here is a single TCR beta chain. No antigen is known for it. Germline V gene data show CDR1 as MGHRA and CDR2 as YSYEKL. The V gene end was trimmed by 11 bases and the J gene end by 8 bases; junction bases not matched to a gene: 5. The CDR3 runs 11 residues. This entry comes from a study of CD8 T cells in Susac syndrome. Study observations and caveats: The number of individuals included in the study's TCR sequencing and HLA analysis was acknowledged as relatively small.

The study sequenced TCR beta in blood CD8+ and CD4+ T cells. Healthy donors were controls matched for age and sex. RNA, at about 0.5 to 1 ug, was reverse transcribed with random hexamers. Coverage of TCR beta CDR3 amplification by immunoSEQ multiplex PCR extended to 54 Vbeta and 13 Jbeta. TCRdb reprocessed the immunoSEQ multiplex PCR reads with MiXCR, giving one entry per CDR3 protein. This table holds 60,000 to 75,000 distinct CDR3 sequences, just under 95% found once. This receptor was identified in a human donor in good health. Sequencing input: CD8+ T cells from PBMCs. The gene calls are TRBV4-1 and TRBJ2-1, with TRBD2 identical over 8 bases. CDR3 in DNA: TGCGCCTCCGGGGGGGCCCATGAGCAGTTCTTC. Translation: CASGGAHEQFF.